In its sample, the clone carrying this T cell receptor beta chain was seen many times. Researchers built TCR beta libraries using quantitative 5'-RACE with molecular barcodes. TCRdb re-derived calls from the 5' RACE reads in MiXCR, one entry per CDR3 protein. The table lists 130,000 or so distinct CDR3 sequences, about 6.4% of them singletons, with 12% in the top ten. Germline assignment: CDR1 SGHTA and CDR2 FQGNSA. The CDR3 is 15 amino acids. The V end was cut by 5 bases, the J end by 3 bases, with 13 bases between. These data belong to a study of CD8 T cells in ankylosing spondylitis. The chain couples TRBV7-2 to TRBJ2-2; D is unclear. Source material: blood, either unsorted or a sorted T cell fraction (not recorded which). This clonotype was sampled from a male donor with ankylosing spondylitis or in good health (not recorded which). The CDR3 sequence: CASSKRPRDTGELFF. CDR3 coding DNA: TGTGCCAGCAGCAAACGCCCCCGAGACACCGGGGAGCTGTTTTTT.